These T cell receptor beta chains were read from a single sample in a study of spatial heterogeneity in lung cancer. TCRdb passed the 5' RACE reads through MiXCR, listing each CDR3 protein once. The sample lists about 38,000 distinct CDR3 sequences; roughly 8% were seen once. Sample: PBMCs, taken at surgery. Receptors were obtained from a male donor with early-stage non-small cell lung cancer. Each CDR3 is given with its conserved first and last residue.

V gene: TRBV7-3; CDR3 length: 16; CDR3 protein: CASSPSGRADTGELFF
V gene: TRBV5-4; CDR3 length: 16; CDR3 protein: CASSQVPIKREVEQYF
V gene: TRBV11-2; CDR3 length: 15; CDR3 protein: CASSLVTGFADTQYF
V gene: TRBV30; CDR3 length: 12; CDR3 protein: CAWRDLPNEQFF
V gene: TRBV7-9; CDR3 length: 13; CDR3 protein: CASSSPGGGGYTF
V gene: TRBV6-5; CDR3 length: 15; CDR3 protein: CASSPKTSGAYEQYF
V gene: TRBV11-2; CDR3 length: 14; CDR3 protein: CATSGLGDQETQYF
V gene: TRBV9; CDR3 length: 14; CDR3 protein: CASSRSGAPYEQYF
V gene: TRBV20-1; CDR3 length: 14; CDR3 protein: CSATTGGRQETQYF
V gene: TRBV6-5; CDR3 length: 16; CDR3 protein: CASSYGTGRGSGELFF
V gene: TRBV7-9; CDR3 length: 17; CDR3 protein: CASSLTGTAKAVYGYTF